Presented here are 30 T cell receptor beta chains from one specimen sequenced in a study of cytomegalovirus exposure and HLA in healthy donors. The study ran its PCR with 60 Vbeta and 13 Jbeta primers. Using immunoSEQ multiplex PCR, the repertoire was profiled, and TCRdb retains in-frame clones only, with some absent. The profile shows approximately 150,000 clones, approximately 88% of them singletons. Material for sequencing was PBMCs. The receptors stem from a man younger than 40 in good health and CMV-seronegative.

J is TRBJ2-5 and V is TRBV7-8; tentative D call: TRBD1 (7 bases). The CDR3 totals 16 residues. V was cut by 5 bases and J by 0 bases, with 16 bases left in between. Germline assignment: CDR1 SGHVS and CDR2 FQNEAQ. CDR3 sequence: CASSPRRGQYQETQYF. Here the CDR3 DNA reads TGTGCCAGCAGCCCCCGGAGGGGGCAGTACCAAGAGACCCAGTACTTC.

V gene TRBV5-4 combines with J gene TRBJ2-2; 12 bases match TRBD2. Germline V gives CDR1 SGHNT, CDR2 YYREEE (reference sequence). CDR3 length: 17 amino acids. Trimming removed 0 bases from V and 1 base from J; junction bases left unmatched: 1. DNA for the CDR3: TGTGCCAGCAGCTTGGGACTAGCGGGGGTGAACACCGGGGAGCTGTTTTTT. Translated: CASSLGLAGVNTGELFF.

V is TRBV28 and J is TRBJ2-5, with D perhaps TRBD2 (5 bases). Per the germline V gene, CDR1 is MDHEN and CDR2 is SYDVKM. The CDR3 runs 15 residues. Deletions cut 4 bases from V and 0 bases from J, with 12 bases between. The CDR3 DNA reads TGTGCCAGCAGTTCACAGAGGGAGTACCAAGAGACCCAGTACTTC. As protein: CASSSQREYQETQYF.

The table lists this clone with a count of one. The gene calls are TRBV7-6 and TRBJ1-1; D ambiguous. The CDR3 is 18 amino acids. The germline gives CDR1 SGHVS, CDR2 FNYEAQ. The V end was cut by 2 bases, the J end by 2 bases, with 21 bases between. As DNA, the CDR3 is TGTGCCAGCAGCTTATCAACCTGGACTCCTCAGTTAAACACTGAAGCTTTCTTT. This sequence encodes CASSLSTWTPQLNTEAFF.

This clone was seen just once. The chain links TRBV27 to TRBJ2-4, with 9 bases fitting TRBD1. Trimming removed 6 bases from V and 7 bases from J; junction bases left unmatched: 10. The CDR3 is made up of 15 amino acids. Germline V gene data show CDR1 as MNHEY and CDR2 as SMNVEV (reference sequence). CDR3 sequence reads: CASRNTGGAGNIQYF. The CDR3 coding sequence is TGTGCCAGCAGAAACACAGGGGGCGCCGGGAACATTCAGTACTTC.

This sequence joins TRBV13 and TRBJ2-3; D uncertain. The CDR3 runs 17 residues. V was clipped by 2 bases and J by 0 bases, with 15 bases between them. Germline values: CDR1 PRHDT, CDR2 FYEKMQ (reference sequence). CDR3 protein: CASSLRRMQTSTDTQYF. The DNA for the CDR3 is TGTGCCAGCAGCTTAAGGCGGATGCAGACTAGCACAGATACGCAGTATTTT.

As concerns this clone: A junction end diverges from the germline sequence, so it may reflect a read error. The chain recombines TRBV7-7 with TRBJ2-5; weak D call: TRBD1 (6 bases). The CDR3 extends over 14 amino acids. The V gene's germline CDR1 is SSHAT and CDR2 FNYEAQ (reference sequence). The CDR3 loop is CASSSLQGGETQYF. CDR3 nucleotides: TGTGCTAGCAGCTCCCTACAGGGTGGGGAGACCCAGTACTTC.

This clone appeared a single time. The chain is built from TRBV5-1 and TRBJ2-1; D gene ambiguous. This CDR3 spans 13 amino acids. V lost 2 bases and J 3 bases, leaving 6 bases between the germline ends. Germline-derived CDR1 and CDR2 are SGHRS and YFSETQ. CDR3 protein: CASSLNRYNEQFF. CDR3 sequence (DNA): TGCGCCAGCAGCTTAAATCGCTACAATGAGCAGTTCTTC.

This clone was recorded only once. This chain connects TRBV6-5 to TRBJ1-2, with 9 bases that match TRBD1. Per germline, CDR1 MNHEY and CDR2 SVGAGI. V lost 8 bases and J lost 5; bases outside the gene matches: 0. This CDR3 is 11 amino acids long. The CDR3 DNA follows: TGTGCCAGCGGACAGGGGTATGGCTACACCTTC. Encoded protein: CASGQGYGYTF.

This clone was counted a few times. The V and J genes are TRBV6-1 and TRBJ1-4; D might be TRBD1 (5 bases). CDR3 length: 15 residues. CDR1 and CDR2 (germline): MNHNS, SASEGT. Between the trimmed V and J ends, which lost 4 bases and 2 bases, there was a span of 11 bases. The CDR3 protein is CASSARGNTNEKLFF. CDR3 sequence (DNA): TGTGCCAGCAGTGCCCGGGGGAACACTAATGAAAAACTGTTTTTT.

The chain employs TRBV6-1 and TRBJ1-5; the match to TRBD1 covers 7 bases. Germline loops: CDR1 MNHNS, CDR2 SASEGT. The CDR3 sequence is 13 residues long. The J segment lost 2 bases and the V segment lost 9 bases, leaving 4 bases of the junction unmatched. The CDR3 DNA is TGTGCCAGTTCCGGGACAGGCAATCAGCCCCAGCATTTT. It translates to CASSGTGNQPQHF.

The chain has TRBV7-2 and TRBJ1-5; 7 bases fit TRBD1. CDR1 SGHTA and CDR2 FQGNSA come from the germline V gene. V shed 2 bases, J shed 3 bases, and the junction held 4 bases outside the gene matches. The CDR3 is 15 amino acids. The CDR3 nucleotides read TGTGCCAGCAGCTTACAGGGGGTTTTCAATCAGCCCCAGCATTTT. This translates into CASSLQGVFNQPQHF.

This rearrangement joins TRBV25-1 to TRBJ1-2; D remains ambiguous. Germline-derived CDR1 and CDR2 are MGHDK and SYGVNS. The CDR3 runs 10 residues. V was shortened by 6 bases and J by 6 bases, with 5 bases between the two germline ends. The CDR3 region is CASRGDGYTF. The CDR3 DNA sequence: TGTGCCAGCAGAGGAGATGGCTACACCTTC.

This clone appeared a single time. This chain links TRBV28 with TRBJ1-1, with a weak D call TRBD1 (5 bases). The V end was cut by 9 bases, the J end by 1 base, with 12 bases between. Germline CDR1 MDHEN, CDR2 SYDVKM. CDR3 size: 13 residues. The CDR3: CASYSGGNTEAFF. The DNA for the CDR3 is TGTGCCAGTTACAGCGGGGGGAACACTGAAGCTTTCTTT.

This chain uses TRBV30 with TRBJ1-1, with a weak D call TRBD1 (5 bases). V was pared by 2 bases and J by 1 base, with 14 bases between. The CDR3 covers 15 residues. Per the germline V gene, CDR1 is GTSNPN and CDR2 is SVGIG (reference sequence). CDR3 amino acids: CAWSPTRRGNTEAFF. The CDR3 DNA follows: TGTGCCTGGAGTCCGACGAGGAGGGGGAACACTGAAGCTTTCTTT.

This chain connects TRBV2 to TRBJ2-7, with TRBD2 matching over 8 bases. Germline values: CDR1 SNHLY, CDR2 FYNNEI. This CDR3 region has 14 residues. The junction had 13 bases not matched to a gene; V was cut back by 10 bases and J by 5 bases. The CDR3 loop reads CATSGLAGKNEQYF. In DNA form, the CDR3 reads TGTGCCACTTCGGGGCTAGCGGGTAAAAACGAGCAGTACTTC.

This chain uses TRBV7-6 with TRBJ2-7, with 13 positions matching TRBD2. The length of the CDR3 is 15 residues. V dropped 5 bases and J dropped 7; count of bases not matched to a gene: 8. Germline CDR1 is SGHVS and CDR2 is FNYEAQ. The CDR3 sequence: CASSLGTSGVTEQYF. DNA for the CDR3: TGTGCCAGCAGCCTAGGGACTAGCGGGGTCACGGAGCAGTACTTC.

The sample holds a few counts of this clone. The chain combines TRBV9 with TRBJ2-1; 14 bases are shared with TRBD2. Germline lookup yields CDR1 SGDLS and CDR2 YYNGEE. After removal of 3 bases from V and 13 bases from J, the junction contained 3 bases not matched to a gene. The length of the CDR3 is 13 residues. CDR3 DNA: TGTGCCAGCAGCGCGGGGACTAGCGGGAGTCAGTTCTTC. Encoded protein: CASSAGTSGSQFF.

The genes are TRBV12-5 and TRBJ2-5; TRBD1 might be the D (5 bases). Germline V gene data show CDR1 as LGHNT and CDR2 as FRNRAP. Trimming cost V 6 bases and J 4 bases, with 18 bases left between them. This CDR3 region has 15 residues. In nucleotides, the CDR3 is TGTGCTAGTGGGCCCTTATCAGGGCAGGGAGAGACCCAGTACTTC. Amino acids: CASGPLSGQGETQYF.

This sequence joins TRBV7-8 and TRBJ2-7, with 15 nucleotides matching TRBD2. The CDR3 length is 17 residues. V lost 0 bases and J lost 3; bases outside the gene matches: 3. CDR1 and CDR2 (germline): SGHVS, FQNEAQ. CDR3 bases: TGTGCCAGCAGCTTAGCGGGACTAGCGGGAGGACACTACGAGCAGTACTTC. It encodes CASSLAGLAGGHYEQYF.

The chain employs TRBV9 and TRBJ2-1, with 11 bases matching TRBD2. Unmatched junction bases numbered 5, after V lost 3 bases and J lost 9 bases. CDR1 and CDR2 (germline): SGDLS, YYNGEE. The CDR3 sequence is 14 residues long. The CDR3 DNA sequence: TGTGCCAGCAGCGGACTAGCGGGAATGAGTGAGCAGTTCTTC. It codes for CASSGLAGMSEQFF. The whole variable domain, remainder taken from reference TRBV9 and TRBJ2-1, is DSGVTQTPKHLITATGQRVTLRCSPRSGDLSVYWYQQSLDQGLQFLIQYYNGEERAKGNILERFSAQQFPDLHSELNLSSLELGDSALYFCASSGLAGMSEQFFGPGTRLTVL.

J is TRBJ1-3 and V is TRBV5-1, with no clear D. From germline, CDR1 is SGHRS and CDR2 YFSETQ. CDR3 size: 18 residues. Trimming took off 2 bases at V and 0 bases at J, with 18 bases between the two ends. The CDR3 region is CASSLISSRFDSGNTIYF. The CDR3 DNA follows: TGCGCCAGCAGCTTAATATCGTCCAGGTTCGACTCTGGAAACACCATATATTTT. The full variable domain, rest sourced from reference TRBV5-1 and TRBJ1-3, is KAGVTQTPRYLIKTRGQQVTLSCSPISGHRSVSWYQQTPGQGLQFLFEYFSETQRNKGNFPGRFSGRQFSNSRSEMNVSTLELGDSALYLCASSLISSRFDSGNTIYFGEGSWLTVV.

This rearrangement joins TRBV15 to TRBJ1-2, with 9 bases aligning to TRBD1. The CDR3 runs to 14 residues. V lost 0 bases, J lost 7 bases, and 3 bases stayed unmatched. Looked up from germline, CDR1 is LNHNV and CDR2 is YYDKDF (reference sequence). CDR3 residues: CATSREGQGSGYTF. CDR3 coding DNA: TGTGCCACCAGCAGAGAAGGACAGGGGTCTGGCTACACCTTC.

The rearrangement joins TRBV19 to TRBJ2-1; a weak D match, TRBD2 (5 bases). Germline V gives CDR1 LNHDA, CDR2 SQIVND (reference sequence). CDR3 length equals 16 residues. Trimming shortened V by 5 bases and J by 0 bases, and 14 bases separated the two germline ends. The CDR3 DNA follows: TGTGCCAGTAGTCGGGCGGGCTTGAGCTCCTACAATGAGCAGTTCTTC. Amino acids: CASSRAGLSSYNEQFF. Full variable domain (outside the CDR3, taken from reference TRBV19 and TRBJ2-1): DGGITQSPKYLFRKEGQNVTLSCEQNLNHDAMYWYRQDPGQGLRLIYYSQIVNDFQKGDIAEGYSVSREKKESFPLTVTSAQKNPTAFYLCASSRAGLSSYNEQFFGPGTRLTVL.

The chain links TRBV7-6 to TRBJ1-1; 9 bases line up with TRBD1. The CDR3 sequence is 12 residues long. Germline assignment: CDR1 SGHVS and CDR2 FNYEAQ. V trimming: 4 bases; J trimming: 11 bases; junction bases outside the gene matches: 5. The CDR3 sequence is CASSSGTGSAFF. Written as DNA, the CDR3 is TGTGCCAGCAGCTCAGGGACAGGGTCGGCTTTCTTT.

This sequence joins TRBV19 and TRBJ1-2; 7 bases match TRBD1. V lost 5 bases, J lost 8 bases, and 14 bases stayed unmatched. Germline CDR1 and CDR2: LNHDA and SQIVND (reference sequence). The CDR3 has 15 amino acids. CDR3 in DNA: TGTGCCAGTAGTGCAGGGGGTATCGGGGGAACCGGCTACACCTTC. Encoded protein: CASSAGGIGGTGYTF. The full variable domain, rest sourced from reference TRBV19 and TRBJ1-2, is DGGITQSPKYLFRKEGQNVTLSCEQNLNHDAMYWYRQDPGQGLRLIYYSQIVNDFQKGDIAEGYSVSREKKESFPLTVTSAQKNPTAFYLCASSAGGIGGTGYTFGSGTRLTVV.

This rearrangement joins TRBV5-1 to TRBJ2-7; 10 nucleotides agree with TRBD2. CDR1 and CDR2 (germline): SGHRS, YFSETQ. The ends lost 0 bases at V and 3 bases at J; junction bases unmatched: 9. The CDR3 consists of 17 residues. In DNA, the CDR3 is TGCGCCAGCAGCTTGGCCGGTGGCGGGACTAGCGTCTACGAGCAGTACTTC. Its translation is CASSLAGGGTSVYEQYF. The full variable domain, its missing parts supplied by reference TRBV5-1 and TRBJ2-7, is KAGVTQTPRYLIKTRGQQVTLSCSPISGHRSVSWYQQTPGQGLQFLFEYFSETQRNKGNFPGRFSGRQFSNSRSEMNVSTLELGDSALYLCASSLAGGGTSVYEQYFGPGTRLTVT.

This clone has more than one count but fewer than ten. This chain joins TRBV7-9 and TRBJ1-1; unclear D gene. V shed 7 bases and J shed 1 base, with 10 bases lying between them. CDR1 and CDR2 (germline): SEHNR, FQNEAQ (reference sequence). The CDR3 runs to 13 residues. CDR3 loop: CASTSLSNTEAFF. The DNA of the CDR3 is TGTGCCAGCACCTCTTTATCGAACACTGAAGCTTTCTTT.

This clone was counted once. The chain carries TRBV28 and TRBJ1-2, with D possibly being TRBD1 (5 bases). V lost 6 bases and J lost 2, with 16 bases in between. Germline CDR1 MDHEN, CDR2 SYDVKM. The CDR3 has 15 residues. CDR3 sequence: CASSPGGGENYGYTF. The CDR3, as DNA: TGTGCCAGCAGCCCTGGGGGAGGGGAGAACTATGGCTACACCTTC.

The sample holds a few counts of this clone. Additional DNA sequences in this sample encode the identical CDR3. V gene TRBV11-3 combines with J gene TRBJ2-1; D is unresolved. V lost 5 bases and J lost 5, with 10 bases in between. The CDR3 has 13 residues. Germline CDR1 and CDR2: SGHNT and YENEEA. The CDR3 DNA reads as TGTGCCAGCAGCCCCCGCGCCGACAATGAGCAGTTCTTC. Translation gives CASSPRADNEQFF.